What follows describes a single TCR beta chain. The antigen is not known. These data belong to a study of T cell responses to AZD1222 COVID-19 vaccine. Study-level points and caveats: AZD1222 recipients seropositive at baseline numbered only six or seven. Scientists sampled the repertoires only once the peak T cell response had passed. Spike-specific TCR breadth and depth were elevated following two AZD1222 doses.

Libraries were prepared by immunoSEQ multiplex PCR; TCRdb keeps only in-frame clonotypes and omits some of them. The sample lists more than 140,000 clones; more than 85% were seen once. The TCR was taken from an adult in good health. The starting material was peripheral blood, obtained on day 0 of MenACWY control vaccination.

The DNA for the CDR3 is TGTGCCATCAGCACGGGCCACAGGAACTATGGCTACACCTTC. It encodes CAISTGHRNYGYTF. The gene calls are TRBV10-3 and TRBJ1-2; a possible D gene is TRBD1 (5 bases). This CDR3 contains 14 residues. Germline V gives CDR1 ENHRY, CDR2 SYGVKD. V was pared by 6 bases and J by 2 bases, with 13 bases between.